This passage covers 10 T cell receptor beta chains from one sample sequenced in a study of blood T cell repertoires in COVID-19. Libraries were prepared by immunoSEQ multiplex PCR; TCRdb keeps only in-frame clonotypes and omits some of them. The profile shows just over 95,000 clones, 80% to 85% of them singletons. Specimen: peripheral blood. The receptors here all came from a man between 60 and 70 years old with acute or convalescent COVID-19.

The V and J genes are TRBV24-1 and TRBJ2-5; D ambiguous. The germline V gene encodes CDR1 KGHDR and CDR2 SFDVKD. The CDR3 length is 17 residues. The ends were cut back, 1 base at V and 0 bases at J, with 14 bases in the middle. The CDR3 sequence is CATSDFTVPLYQETQYF. CDR3 sequence (DNA): TGTGCCACCAGTGATTTTACTGTCCCATTGTACCAAGAGACCCAGTACTTC.

The chain couples TRBV7-2 to TRBJ2-3; 7 nucleotides align to TRBD2. Germline loops: CDR1 SGHTA, CDR2 FQGNSA. Trimming at V came to 7 bases and at J to 4 bases, leaving 14 bases not matched to a gene. The CDR3 has 16 residues. CDR3 bases: TGTGCCAGCACCCTGTGGAGCGGGATGGGGGCAGATACGCAGTATTTT. Its protein is CASTLWSGMGADTQYF.

Only one count was recorded for this clone. The chain employs TRBV3-1 (or the pseudogene TRBV3-2) and TRBJ1-2, with 9 bases matching TRBD1. V gave up 5 bases and J gave up 8 bases; unmatched junction bases: 6. Looked up from germline, CDR1 is LGHDT and CDR2 is YNNKEL (reference sequence). CDR3 length: 13 residues. As DNA, the CDR3 is TGTGCCAGCAGCTCACAGGGGGCGTGGGGCTACACCTTC. This codes for CASSSQGAWGYTF.

This chain connects TRBV4-1 to TRBJ2-3; 9 bases are shared with TRBD2. V trimming: 1 base; J trimming: 2 bases; junction bases outside the gene matches: 10. This CDR3 comprises 18 residues. CDR1 is MGHRA, CDR2 YSYEKL, per germline. The CDR3 reads CASSQGNGLAIVTDTQYF. The CDR3 nucleotides are TGCGCCAGCAGCCAAGGAAACGGACTAGCGATCGTCACAGATACGCAGTATTTT.

This chain uses TRBV30 with TRBJ2-1; 10 positions agree with TRBD2. Looked up from germline, CDR1 is GTSNPN and CDR2 is SVGIG (reference sequence). This CDR3 has 13 residues. J gave up 9 bases and V 4 bases, and 6 bases lay outside the gene matches. CDR3 DNA sequence: TGTGCCTGGACACCTAGCGGGAGTGTTGAGCAGTTCTTC. This gives the protein CAWTPSGSVEQFF. Full variable domain (remainder filled in from reference TRBV30 and TRBJ2-1): SQTIHQWPATLVQPVGSPLSLECTVEGTSNPNLYWYRQAAGRGLQLLFYSVGIGQISSEVPQNLSASRPQDRQFILSSKKLLLSDSGFYLCAWTPSGSVEQFFGPGTRLTVL.

This clone was detected only once. This chain uses TRBV4-3 with TRBJ1-1; 7 nucleotides align to TRBD1. Losses at the gene ends were 1 base for V and 0 bases for J; bases not matched to a gene: 5. Germline V CDR1 and CDR2: LGHNA, YSLEER. The CDR3 spans 16 residues. The CDR3: CASSQGGQIMNTEAFF. The CDR3 coding sequence is TGCGCCAGCAGCCAAGGGGGACAGATAATGAACACTGAAGCTTTCTTT.

This chain joins TRBV5-1 and TRBJ1-1; the D is unclear. With 4 bases removed from V and 5 bases from J, the gap between germline ends came to 18 bases. The CDR3 has 15 amino acids. Germline V CDR1 and CDR2: SGHRS, YFSETQ. DNA of the CDR3: TGCGCCAGCAGCACACCTGGCCGGGGTGTGACTGAAGCTTTCTTT. This encodes CASSTPGRGVTEAFF.

The chain combines TRBV30 with TRBJ1-2; D unclear. The CDR3 totals 12 residues. With 3 bases removed from V and 4 bases from J, the gap between germline ends came to 9 bases. Germline assignment: CDR1 GTSNPN and CDR2 SVGIG (reference sequence). Here the CDR3 DNA reads TGTGCCTGGAGGACGAGGGCCTATGGCTACACCTTC. Amino acid sequence: CAWRTRAYGYTF. The full variable domain, its missing parts supplied by reference TRBV30 and TRBJ1-2, is SQTIHQWPATLVQPVGSPLSLECTVEGTSNPNLYWYRQAAGRGLQLLFYSVGIGQISSEVPQNLSASRPQDRQFILSSKKLLLSDSGFYLCAWRTRAYGYTFGSGTRLTVV.

The chain has TRBV18 and TRBJ1-5; D perhaps matches TRBD1 (5 bases). The CDR3 sequence is 13 residues long. V lost 5 bases and J 3 bases, leaving 8 bases between the germline ends. Germline CDR1 is KGHSH and CDR2 is LQKENI. CDR3 coding DNA: TGTGCCAGCTCATCGACAGCCAATCAGCCCCAGCATTTT. Its protein is CASSSTANQPQHF.

The chain recombines TRBV12-3 or TRBV12-4 with TRBJ2-1; possible D gene TRBD2, 6 bases. The CDR3 loop spans 13 amino acids. V was clipped by 5 bases and J by 10 bases, with 15 bases between them. For the CDR3, the DNA is TGTGCCAGCAGTCCCCGCGGGACCCCAGAGCAGTTCTTC. Its protein product is CASSPRGTPEQFF.